The rows below give T cell receptor beta chains drawn from one sample of a study of T cell repertoires in cytomegalovirus infection. From the reads, TCRdb called clonotypes with MiXCR, one entry per CDR3 protein. The data contain about 680,000 distinct CDR3 sequences, less than 25% of them singletons. The sample was CD8+ T cells from PBMCs. The receptors come from a human donor in good health (CMV status not recorded). Some clones in this sample may be carry-over from other donors' samples. CDR3s include the opening cysteine and the closing phenylalanine or tryptophan. D genes are given only for firm matches. Rows give clone size only sometimes, using once, few, many, or a class for an expanded clone.

.	TRBV19	.	TRBJ1-6	TGTGCCAGTAGCCTCTGGAATTCACTCCTCCACTTT	CASSLWNSLLHF
TRBD1	TRBV10-2	.	TRBJ1-1	TGCGCCAGCAGGACAGGGATCGCTGAAGCTTTCTTT	CASRTGIAEAFF
.	TRBV6-2/TRBV6-3	few	TRBJ1-1	TGTGCCAGCAGGGCCCGCGGACACACTGAAGCTTTCTTT	CASRARGHTEAFF
.	TRBV11-2	.	TRBJ2-4	TGTGCCAGCAGCTTAGATCCCCAAAACATTCAGTACTTC	CASSLDPQNIQYF
.	TRBV28	.	TRBJ1-5	TGTGCCAGCAGTTTAGTGTCACAGGTCTATAGCAATCAGCCCCAGCATTTT	CASSLVSQVYSNQPQHF
.	TRBV2	.	TRBJ2-7	TGTGCCAGCAGCGCTACCGGGAGCTCCTACGAGCAGTACTTC	CASSATGSSYEQYF
.	TRBV2	few	TRBJ2-3	TGTGCCAGCGTTAGGGCAGATACGCAGTATTTT	CASVRADTQYF
.	TRBV7-9	many	TRBJ1-2	TGTGCCAGCAGCCTGGGGGGGGGGCCGTTGGGCTACACCTTC	CASSLGGGPLGYTF
.	TRBV6-6	.	TRBJ2-7	TGTGCCAGCACCCCGGACGGCTTGCCCTACGAGCAGTACTTC	CASTPDGLPYEQYF
TRBD1	TRBV7-8	many	TRBJ2-6	TGTGCCAGCAGCTGGGTCCGGGACAGGGACTCTGGGGCCAACGTCCTGACTTTC	CASSWVRDRDSGANVLTF
.	TRBV20-1	.	TRBJ1-6	TGCAGTGCGCCAGGGTTCGATTCACCCCTCCACTTT	CSAPGFDSPLHF
TRBD1	TRBV7-9	few	TRBJ2-3	TGTGCCAGCAGCTCGTGGACAGGGGGAGAAACAGATACGCAGTATTTT	CASSSWTGGETDTQYF
TRBD1	TRBV28	.	TRBJ2-1	TGTGCCAGCAGTCCGGCCCGATCCGACAGGGGGCTCTACAATGAGCAGTTCTTC	CASSPARSDRGLYNEQFF
.	TRBV7-9	many	TRBJ1-2	TGTGCCAGCAGCTTCGACCCGGGTCAGGGGCGCTATGGCTACACCTTC	CASSFDPGQGRYGYTF
.	TRBV20-1	.	TRBJ1-4	TGCAGTGCTAGAGCCTCCAGGGAGGGTACTATTGAAAAACTGTTTTTT	CSARASREGTIEKLFF
.	TRBV7-6	many	TRBJ2-7	TGTGCCAGCAGCCGCCGGACAGGAGGGGCCGACGAGCAGTACTTC	CASSRRTGGADEQYF
.	TRBV6-1	many	TRBJ2-1	TGTGCCAGCATTCCCGGGGCCCACGGGGTGCAGTTCTTC	CASIPGAHGVQFF
.	TRBV20-1	few	TRBJ1-1	TGCAGTGCTAGGAGGGGGGTGTACACTGAAGCTTTCTTT	CSARRGVYTEAFF
.	TRBV25-1	few	TRBJ2-6	TGTGCCAGCAGTGAATACGGGTGGGGGGCCAACGTCCTGACTTTC	CASSEYGWGANVLTF
.	TRBV6-2/TRBV6-3	.	TRBJ2-1	TGTGCCAGCAGCGCTACTATCCCCCCCTACAATGAGCAGTTCTTC	CASSATIPPYNEQFF
TRBD2	TRBV12-5	many	TRBJ2-1	TGTGCTAGTGGTCCGGATCTAGCGGGAGCCTCCCGAGAGCAGTTCTTC	CASGPDLAGASREQFF
TRBD1	TRBV12-3/TRBV12-4	.	TRBJ1-1	TGTGCCAGCAGTCCCCCGGGACAGGGAACTGAAGCTTTCTTT	CASSPPGQGTEAFF
.	TRBV20-1	few	TRBJ2-2	TGCAGTGCCCAGGGGCCCCCGTTAACCGGGGAGCTGTTTTTT	CSAQGPPLTGELFF
.	TRBV7-9	few	TRBJ1-2	TGTGCCAGCAGCTTGGGACCCTACTATGGCTACACCTTC	CASSLGPYYGYTF
.	TRBV7-6	.	TRBJ2-2	TGTGCCAGCAGCTTATCGGGGCAGGACACCGGGGAGCTGTTTTTT	CASSLSGQDTGELFF
.	TRBV5-6	.	TRBJ2-1	TGTGCCAGCAGCTTGGGGACGAGACTCACCAATGAGCAGTTCTTC	CASSLGTRLTNEQFF
.	TRBV12-3/TRBV12-4	.	TRBJ1-6	TGTGCCAGCAGTCCAGGGTCTCTGTCACCCCTCCACTTT	CASSPGSLSPLHF
.	TRBV29-1	few	TRBJ1-1	TGCAGCGTCGAGGGATCGGTGAACACTGAAGCTTTCTTT	CSVEGSVNTEAFF
.	TRBV12-3/TRBV12-4	.	TRBJ2-1	TGTGCCAGCCTAGGTCGAAATGAGCAGTTCTTC	CASLGRNEQFF
.	TRBV10-3	.	TRBJ2-1	TGTACCATCACCAGGGACCCCTACAATGAGCAGTTCTTC	CTITRDPYNEQFF
.	TRBV5-1	.	TRBJ1-4	TGCGCCAGCAGCTTCGAACCACAAGAAAAACTGTTTTTT	CASSFEPQEKLFF
.	TRBV6-1	.	TRBJ1-1	TGTGCCAGCAGTGAAGGTCCAGGACGCACTGAAGCTTTCTTT	CASSEGPGRTEAFF
.	TRBV10-2	.	TRBJ1-2	TGCGCCAGCAGTGAGTCTAGGGCTCAGTCGACCGGGACCTATGGCTACACCTTC	CASSESRAQSTGTYGYTF
.	TRBV6-6	.	TRBJ1-6	TGTGCCAGCAGCCAAGACAGGCCTAATAATTCACCCCTCCACTTT	CASSQDRPNNSPLHF
TRBD2	TRBV28	many	TRBJ2-5	TGTGCCAGCAGTTTATCTCTAGCGGGGGGCCAAGAGACCCAGTACTTC	CASSLSLAGGQETQYF
TRBD2	TRBV6-2/TRBV6-3	.	TRBJ2-3	TGTGCCAGCAGTTATAGGAGCGGGGGGGCCGGGGCCCAGGCATTTGATACGCAGTATTTT	CASSYRSGGAGAQAFDTQYF
TRBD1	TRBV27	few	TRBJ1-6	TGTGCCAGCACCTCGGACAGGGAGGATTCACCCCTCCACTTT	CASTSDREDSPLHF
TRBD1	TRBV29-1	few	TRBJ2-7	TGCAGCGTTGAAGATACCGGGACAGCGACCTACGAGCAGTACTTC	CSVEDTGTATYEQYF
.	TRBV7-9	few	TRBJ1-5	TGTGCCAGCAGCTATGAGGGGGGTCAGCCCCAGCATTTT	CASSYEGGQPQHF
TRBD1	TRBV29-1	.	TRBJ1-1	TGCAGCGCTCCCGGGACAGCCCTTGTCCCCACTGAAGCTTTCTTT	CSAPGTALVPTEAFF
TRBD2	TRBV5-6	many	TRBJ2-1	TGTGCCAGCAGCTTGAACCCAGCGGGAAATGAGCAGTTCTTC	CASSLNPAGNEQFF
.	TRBV12-3/TRBV12-4	.	TRBJ1-5	TGTGCCAGCAGCCTGGGAGAGGCGGAGTATAGCAATCAGCCCCAGCATTTT	CASSLGEAEYSNQPQHF
.	TRBV27	.	TRBJ1-5	TGTGCCAGCAGTCTAGTGGAGGCTCAGCCCCAGCATTTT	CASSLVEAQPQHF
.	TRBV6-1	few	TRBJ1-1	TGTGCCAGCAGTGAGTCTCGGGCAGGGGCGAACACTGAAGCTTTCTTT	CASSESRAGANTEAFF
.	TRBV7-9	few	TRBJ2-1	TGTGCCAGCAGGACGGCGGGGTCAGACAATGAGCAGTTCTTC	CASRTAGSDNEQFF
TRBD1	TRBV7-6	few	TRBJ1-1	TGTGCCAGCAGCTTCCTGACAGGGCCTGTGAACACTGAAGCTTTCTTT	CASSFLTGPVNTEAFF
.	TRBV7-9	many	TRBJ1-2	TGTGCCAGCAGCTTATTAGTGGGGTATGGCTACACCTTC	CASSLLVGYGYTF
TRBD1	TRBV7-9	few	TRBJ2-1	TGTGCCAGCAGGGCCCCCGGGACAGGGTACAATGAGCAGTTCTTC	CASRAPGTGYNEQFF
.	TRBV7-9	.	TRBJ2-3	TGTGCCAGCAGCCATTATCGGGGGGCCTCGACAGATACGCAGTATTTT	CASSHYRGASTDTQYF
.	TRBV7-7	.	TRBJ2-2	TGTGCTAGCACCCCGGGACCATTTACGGGTACCGGGGAGCTGTTTTTT	CASTPGPFTGTGELFF
.	TRBV7-6	once	TRBJ1-3	TGTGCCAGCAGCTTAGCCGGGGGAGTTGGAAACATTATATATTTT	CASSLAGGVGNIIYF
TRBD2	TRBV27	.	TRBJ2-3	TGTGCCAGCAGTTTAGATCGACCGGGACTAGCGGGTGATACGCAGTATTTT	CASSLDRPGLAGDTQYF
TRBD2	TRBV6-2/TRBV6-3	.	TRBJ2-1	TGTGCCAGCACCTGGACTAGCGGGGGACCCTACAATGAGCAGTTCTTC	CASTWTSGGPYNEQFF